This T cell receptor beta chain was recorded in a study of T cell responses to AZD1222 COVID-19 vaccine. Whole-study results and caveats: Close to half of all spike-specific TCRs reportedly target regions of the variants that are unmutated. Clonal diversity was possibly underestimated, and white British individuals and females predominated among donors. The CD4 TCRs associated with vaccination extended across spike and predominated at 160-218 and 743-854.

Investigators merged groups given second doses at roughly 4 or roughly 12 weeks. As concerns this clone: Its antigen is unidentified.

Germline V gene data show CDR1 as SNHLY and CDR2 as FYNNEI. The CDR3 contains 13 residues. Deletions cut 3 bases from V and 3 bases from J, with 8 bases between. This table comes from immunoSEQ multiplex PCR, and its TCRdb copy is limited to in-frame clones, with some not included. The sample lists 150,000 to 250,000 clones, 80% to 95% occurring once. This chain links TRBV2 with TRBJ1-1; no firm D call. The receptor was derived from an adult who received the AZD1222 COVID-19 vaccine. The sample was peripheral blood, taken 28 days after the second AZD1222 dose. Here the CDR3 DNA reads TGTGCCAGCAGTGATCGGGAGGACACTGAAGCTTTCTTT. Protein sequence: CASSDREDTEAFF.